These T cell receptor beta chains were read from a single sample in a study of read filtering for tumor transcriptome and immune sequencing. Via MiXCR, TCRdb re-called the reads, giving one row per CDR3 protein. The sample has some 130,000 distinct CDR3 sequences, over 10% seen once; the top ten hold roughly 9.6%. Input material: a population of CD138-negative cells sorted from bone marrow. Receptors were obtained from a donor at least 40 years old with multiple myeloma. The CDR3 runs from the conserved cysteine through the conserved F or W. The order of the fields is D gene, clone size, V gene, J gene, CDR3 DNA, CDR3 protein. A D gene is named only where the DNA matches it firmly. Clone size is shown for a subset of rows, as once, few, many or a class of expanded clone.

.	many	TRBV7-9	TRBJ1-1	TGTGCCAGCAGCGCGAATGACAGGCCGAACACTGAAGCTTTCTTT	CASSANDRPNTEAFF
TRBD1	many	TRBV27	TRBJ2-7	TGTGCCAGCAGTCCCGGACAGGTCCAATATACCTACGAGCAGTACTTC	CASSPGQVQYTYEQYF
TRBD2	many	TRBV20-1	TRBJ2-3	TGCAGTGCTAGACCTAGCGGGAGCACAGATACGCAGTATTTT	CSARPSGSTDTQYF
.	few	TRBV6-5	TRBJ2-1	TGTGCCAGCAGTCTAGAAAGGCGAAGGGGCAATGAGCAGTTCTTC	CASSLERRRGNEQFF
.	many	TRBV12-3/TRBV12-4	TRBJ2-1	TGTGCCAGCAGTTTAAAGGTGGATGAGCAGTTCTTC	CASSLKVDEQFF
TRBD2	.	TRBV20-1	TRBJ2-5	TGCAGTGCTACCCTTAGCGGGCAAGAGACCCAGTACTTC	CSATLSGQETQYF
.	.	TRBV7-8	TRBJ2-7	TGTGCCAGCAGCCCGGAGGGCGCCTCCTACGAGCAGTACTTC	CASSPEGASYEQYF
.	.	TRBV5-1	TRBJ1-6	TGCGCCAGCAGCTTTTCCCTCCCGGGTAACGATTCACCCCTCCACTTT	CASSFSLPGNDSPLHF
TRBD2	many	TRBV24-1	TRBJ2-2	TGTGCCACCAGTGGGGCGTCCGGGCAGCGGGATTCGAACACCGGGGAGCTGTTTTTT	CATSGASGQRDSNTGELFF
.	.	TRBV6-1	TRBJ2-1	TGTGCCAGCCTGAAAGGATCCTACAATGAGCAGTTCTTC	CASLKGSYNEQFF
.	many	TRBV7-9	TRBJ1-3	TGTGCCAGCAGCCCACCCCTATCTTCTGGAAACACCATATATTTT	CASSPPLSSGNTIYF
.	many	TRBV7-9	TRBJ2-1	TGTGCCAGCAGCTTATGGCGAGGTGGGGGGAGCTCCTACAATGAGCAGTTCTTC	CASSLWRGGGSSYNEQFF
.	few	TRBV10-3	TRBJ2-7	TGTGCCATCAGTTACGATAATACAGGGAGTGAACAGTACTTC	CAISYDNTGSEQYF
TRBD2	many	TRBV7-8	TRBJ2-1	TGTGCCAGCAGCCCAGAAGGACTAGCGGGGGTAAAGTTCTTC	CASSPEGLAGVKFF
TRBD1	many	TRBV29-1	TRBJ2-3	TGCAGCGATGGGACAGGGCTCGGCACAGATACGCAGTATTTT	CSDGTGLGTDTQYF
TRBD2	many	TRBV2	TRBJ2-2	TGTGCCAGCAGAGAAGGGACTAGCGGGATTCACACCGGGGAGCTGTTTTTT	CASREGTSGIHTGELFF
TRBD2	many	TRBV25-1	TRBJ2-7	TGTGCCAGCAGTCGTGGCGGGAGTGGCCACGAGCAGTACTTC	CASSRGGSGHEQYF
.	.	TRBV20-1	TRBJ2-7	TGCAGTGCTAGGTTCCAGGGTCGTGGCGAGCAGCACTTC	CSARFQGRGEQHF
TRBD2	many	TRBV20-1	TRBJ2-7	TGCAGTGCTCAGCGGGGGATAAACTACGGGCAGTACTTC	CSAQRGINYGQYF
TRBD2	once	TRBV5-1	TRBJ2-5	TGCGCCAGCCGGAGCGGGGGGGCTTCAGAGACCCAGTACTTC	CASRSGGASETQYF
.	many	TRBV29-1	TRBJ2-1	TGCAGCGGGGACGGGACTGAATACAATGAGCAGTTCTTC	CSGDGTEYNEQFF
TRBD1	few	TRBV12-3/TRBV12-4	TRBJ1-2	TGTGCCAGCAGCCAGGGACAGGGTTACGGCTACACCTTC	CASSQGQGYGYTF
.	many	TRBV20-1	TRBJ2-3	TGCAGTGCTCAGGCTCGAGCCTTGGCAGATACGCAGTATTTT	CSAQARALADTQYF
TRBD2	many	TRBV29-1	TRBJ2-1	TGCAGCGTTAATAGCGGGGGGGCTGGCAATGAGCAGTTCTTC	CSVNSGGAGNEQFF
.	many	TRBV20-1	TRBJ1-1	TGCAGTGCTCTTAAAAGTGGCACTGAAGCTTTCTTT	CSALKSGTEAFF
TRBD2	many	TRBV6-2/TRBV6-3	TRBJ2-3	TGTGCCAGCAGTTACTTGGTAGCGGGAGATACGCAGTATTTT	CASSYLVAGDTQYF
.	many	TRBV11-2	TRBJ2-7	TGTGCCAGCAGCGGAGGCGTCAGGGTGGTCGAGCAGTACTTC	CASSGGVRVVEQYF
TRBD1	few	TRBV20-1	TRBJ1-2	TGCAGTGTTCCCAGGACAGGGGGAGTGAGAGCTAACTATGGCTACACCTTC	CSVPRTGGVRANYGYTF
.	many	TRBV5-5	TRBJ1-6	TGTGCCAGCAGCCTGGATGCCTATAATTCACCCCTCCACTTT	CASSLDAYNSPLHF
TRBD2	many	TRBV7-9	TRBJ2-5	TGTGCCAGCAGCTCTCCTGGTTTGCGGGGGGGCCGGATGGAGACCCAGTACTTC	CASSSPGLRGGRMETQYF
.	many	TRBV7-9	TRBJ1-4	TGTGCCAGCAGCATAAGGACGGAGATGGTACTGTTTTTT	CASSIRTEMVLFF
.	many	TRBV5-1	TRBJ2-7	TGCGCCAGCAGCTTGGTTGGAGGGGCGAACTCCTACGAGCAGTACTTC	CASSLVGGANSYEQYF
.	many	TRBV2	TRBJ2-1	TGTGCCAGCAGGACAGTTTCCTACAATGAGCAGTTCTTC	CASRTVSYNEQFF
.	many	TRBV7-8	TRBJ1-6	TGTGCCAGCAGCTTAGCGCTACAGTATAATTCACCCCTCCACTTT	CASSLALQYNSPLHF
TRBD2	many	TRBV10-3	TRBJ2-1	TGTGCCATCAGTGACCTGGCCTCCGGGACTAGCGGGTTCTCCTACAATGAGCAGTTCTTC	CAISDLASGTSGFSYNEQFF
.	few	TRBV7-9	TRBJ2-7	TGTGCCAGCAGCCCGTCCGGGACGGAGGCGGGAGAGCAGTACTTC	CASSPSGTEAGEQYF
TRBD2	.	TRBV7-6	TRBJ2-1	TGTGCCAGCAGCTTAAGAGCGGGGGGCCGCGGGACTTGCCTTTACAATGAGCAGTTCTTC	CASSLRAGGRGTCLYNEQFF
.	many	TRBV4-2	TRBJ2-7	TGTGCCAGCAGCCACGATCCTTCGTCCCGGGGGCAGTACTTC	CASSHDPSSRGQYF
.	many	TRBV12-3/TRBV12-4	TRBJ2-2	TGTGCCAGCAGTTTTAGTTTCCGGGGAACCGGGGAGCTGTTTTTT	CASSFSFRGTGELFF
.	many	TRBV28	TRBJ2-1	TGTGCCAGCAGTTTATGGGTCCGGGGGTATGGCAATGAGCAGTTCTTC	CASSLWVRGYGNEQFF
.	.	TRBV7-2	TRBJ2-5	TGTGCCAGCAGTAAGGACCAGGGGACCCAGTACTTC	CASSKDQGTQYF
.	many	TRBV5-5	TRBJ2-5	TGTGCCAGCAGCTTGTGGAATCAAGAGACCCAGTACTTC	CASSLWNQETQYF
.	many	TRBV12-3/TRBV12-4	TRBJ2-4	TGTGCCAGCAGTCCAAACGACAGCCCAAACATTCAGTACTTC	CASSPNDSPNIQYF
.	.	TRBV18	TRBJ2-5	TGTGCCAGCTCACCTGGCCAGGAAGAGACCCAGTACTTC	CASSPGQEETQYF
.	many	TRBV4-2	TRBJ2-1	TGTGCCAGCAGCCAAGGGGACGGGGGGCCTAATGAGCAGTTCTTC	CASSQGDGGPNEQFF
.	many	TRBV19	TRBJ2-7	TGTGCCAGTAGTACCGGACAGTCCTACGAGCAGTACTTC	CASSTGQSYEQYF
.	few	TRBV5-1	TRBJ2-2	TGCGCCAGCAGCTTGGCCGGGGTGGGACCGAACACCGGGGAGCTGTTTTTT	CASSLAGVGPNTGELFF
.	many	TRBV12-3/TRBV12-4	TRBJ1-5	TGTGCCAGCAGTTTCGGCAGCAATCAGCCCCAGCATTTT	CASSFGSNQPQHF
.	many	TRBV9	TRBJ2-7	TGTGCCAGCAGCGCAATCGGGGGCTCCTACGAGCAGTACTTC	CASSAIGGSYEQYF
.	many	TRBV7-2	TRBJ1-1	TGTGCCAGCAGCTTAGGGAAGAACACTGAAGCTTTCTTT	CASSLGKNTEAFF
.	many	TRBV5-1	TRBJ2-1	TGCGCCAGCAGCCCCCGGGGTCTCACAAATGAGCAGTTCTTC	CASSPRGLTNEQFF
.	.	TRBV29-1	TRBJ2-7	TGCAGCGTTGAAGATCAAGGGATTGAGCAGTACTTC	CSVEDQGIEQYF
.	many	TRBV3-1	TRBJ1-2	TGTGCCAGCAGCAATAACTATGGCTACACCTTC	CASSNNYGYTF
TRBD1	.	TRBV3-1	TRBJ2-3	TGTGCCAGCAGCCAAAGACAGGGAGCCACAGATACGCAGTATTTT	CASSQRQGATDTQYF
.	many	TRBV4-2	TRBJ1-1	TGTGCCAGCAGCCAAGTAGCGGCAGAGAACACTGAAGCTTTCTTT	CASSQVAAENTEAFF
.	many	TRBV20-1	TRBJ2-5	TGCAGTGCCAGAGCTCAAGAGACCCAGTACTTC	CSARAQETQYF
.	many	TRBV20-1	TRBJ2-2	TGCAGTGCTAGAGCCTCCCTGGGGCGGGAAGGCAACACCGGGGAGCTGTTTTTT	CSARASLGREGNTGELFF
.	.	TRBV6-6	TRBJ1-5	TGTGCCAGCAGTTACGATCAGGGTTTGGGAGATCAGCCCCAGCATTTT	CASSYDQGLGDQPQHF